This T cell receptor (beta chain) was identified during a study of post-analysis software for immune sequencing data (dated by TCRdb to 2013 to 2016). For the study in its entirety: Relapsing-remitting, secondary progressive and progressive-relapsing multiple sclerosis were recorded as disease courses, and subtype annotation was lacking for some patients. A subset of samples was prepared in parallel using single-end sample barcoding, then pooled and co-amplified after Illumina adapter ligation. The patient repertoires were set against eleven to twelve previously published healthy control repertoires from donors whose ages ranged from roughly 6 to 25 years.

To demonstrate the VDJtools post-analysis software, the study profiled TCR beta repertoires from the peripheral blood of about a dozen young patients with multiple sclerosis. The multiple sclerosis patients were children and adolescents ranging in age from roughly 6 to 15 years. There are 12 amino acids in the CDR3, from cysteine to phenylalanine inclusive. Only the CDR3 part of the read is kept: 36 bases, read in frame from the first base. The junction carries 9 bases between V and J, which are trimmed by 5 bases and 5 bases respectively. Library construction relied on PCR. Instrument used: Illumina HiSeq 2500. Unique molecular identifiers were incorporated into TCR beta cDNA libraries to reduce PCR and sequencing biases. Every 1 to 10 million input T cells yielded approximately 500,000 cDNA molecules, meaning each molecule approximated one T cell. The patient libraries were prepared and sequenced using the same protocol as the earlier healthy control dataset. Within a given batch, samples were prepared together, multiplexed and sequenced on the same HiSeq lane. For the original study's pipeline: Raw barcoded reads were processed with MIGEC, discarding single-read molecular identifier groups before consensus assembly and CDR3 extraction. Clonotype tables were post-analysed with VDJtools, and diversity was normalized by down-sampling all datasets to the smallest sample size. In repertoire overlap clustering, CDR3 amino acid sequences, but not nucleotide sequences, were matched to correct batch-related cross-sample contamination. TCRdb took the public reads, trimmed them with fastp at Q25, ran MiXCR for clone calling and kept in-frame beta chains. Rows are unified per CDR3 protein, each entry keeping the most common DNA and genes. TCRdb assigned the V and J calls; the authors' analysis was not used. The sample table contains 500,000 to 600,000 distinct CDR3 sequences; only one count was recorded for 40% to 50% of them. The top ten constitute about 1.8% of the sample.

This clonotype came up a few times. The target of this receptor is not known. Per-base quality was not reported, and no clone a single base away is much larger than it. The paper as a whole reports these results and caveats: Patients showed significantly higher frequencies than controls for a few TRBV segments, among them TRBV5-6, TRBV5-1 and TRBV20-1. The control group was slightly older than the multiple sclerosis patient group. Compared with controls, multiple sclerosis patients had significantly lower normalized Chao1 diversity, a finding suggesting substantial peripheral T-cell clonal expansion. Strong co-clustering of samples prepared in the same batch was shown by direct clustering with F measure, prompting a batch-effect correction.

The TCR was taken from a girl aged 5-17 years with multiple sclerosis. The sequenced sample was blood. This receptor chain uses TRBV12-3 or TRBV12-4 and TRBJ2-5; perhaps TRBD2 is the D gene, with 6 bases matching. For the CDR3, the sequence is CASSRDWETQYF. The base sequence is TGTGCCAGCAGTCGGGACTGGGAGACCCAGTACTTC.